These 17 T cell receptor beta chains were sequenced from one sample in a study of blood T cells in healthy people across ages. Sample-barcoded 5' priming and a J-beta primer mix drove a second PCR of roughly 6 to 12 cycles. One entry per CDR3 protein results from TCRdb running MiXCR on the 5' RACE reads. The sample yields roughly 1.5 million distinct CDR3 sequences, approximately 43% seen once. Sequencing was carried out using blood. These receptor sequences come from a woman younger than 35 in good health.

The chain employs TRBV3-1 and TRBJ2-5; D unresolved. Looked up from germline, CDR1 is LGHDT and CDR2 is YNNKEL (reference sequence). The germline V and J ends were trimmed by 6 bases and 1 base, with 15 bases remaining between them. The length of the CDR3 is 15 residues. Here the CDR3 DNA reads TGTGCCAGCAGATCAGCCAGGATCGGCCAAGAGACCCAGTACTTC. Translated, it gives CASRSARIGQETQYF.

The sample holds a few counts of this clonotype. The chain recombines TRBV4-3 with TRBJ1-5; no definite D call. Trimming stripped 0 bases from V and 3 bases from J, with 6 bases between. Germline V gene sequence: CDR1 LGHNA, CDR2 YSLEER. CDR3 size: 14 residues. DNA of the CDR3: TGCGCCAGCAGCCAAGAGCCTAACAATCAGCCCCAGCATTTT. As protein: CASSQEPNNQPQHF.

The V and J genes are TRBV25-1 and TRBJ2-1, with D maybe TRBD1 (5 bases). The CDR3 totals 15 residues. V was pared by 5 bases and J by 7 bases, with 18 bases between. Looked up from germline, CDR1 is MGHDK and CDR2 is SYGVNS. The CDR3 bases are TGTGCCAGCAGTCAATTTGGGCAGGGTTGGAATGAGCAGTTCTTC. This sequence encodes CASSQFGQGWNEQFF. Complete variable domain (other parts from reference TRBV25-1 and TRBJ2-1): EADIYQTPRYLVIGTGKKITLECSQTMGHDKMYWYQQDPGMELHLIHYSYGVNSTEKGDLSSESTVSRIRTEHFPLTLESARPSHTSQYLCASSQFGQGWNEQFFGPGTRLTVL.

A few counts support this clonotype. The V call is TRBV2, the J call TRBJ2-1; TRBD1 matches 7 bases. Germline V gene lookup returns CDR1 SNHLY and CDR2 FYNNEI. After removal of 1 base from V and 5 bases from J, the junction contained 2 bases not matched to a gene. There are 14 residues in the CDR3. The CDR3: CASSEGQGDNEQFF. Here the CDR3 DNA reads TGTGCCAGCAGTGAAGGGCAGGGGGACAATGAGCAGTTCTTC.

This clonotype appeared a few times. V usage is TRBV4-3 and J usage is TRBJ1-2, with 11 bases identical to TRBD1. The CDR3 contains 14 residues. The germline V gene encodes CDR1 LGHNA and CDR2 YSLEER. The V gene end was trimmed by 6 bases and the J gene end by 8 bases; junction bases not matched to a gene: 8. CDR3: CASSYRDRGVGYTF. The DNA of the CDR3 is TGCGCCAGCAGTTACCGGGACAGGGGGGTCGGCTACACCTTC.

V gene TRBV6-5 combines with J gene TRBJ2-7, with TRBD2 matching 13 bases. This CDR3 is 15 amino acids long. CDR1 is MNHEY, CDR2 SVGAGI, per germline. J gave up 0 bases and V 6 bases, and 2 bases lay outside the gene matches. The CDR3 loop is CASRRTSGGSYEQYF. The CDR3 region has the DNA TGTGCCAGCAGACGGACTAGCGGGGGCTCCTACGAGCAGTACTTC.

This clonotype was found many times. The V and J genes are TRBV6-5 and TRBJ1-2; 7 bases line up with TRBD1. The germline V gene encodes CDR1 MNHEY and CDR2 SVGAGI. The CDR3 runs to 13 residues. Germline trimming cut 2 bases from V and 7 bases from J; bases unmatched to any gene: 4. CDR3 in DNA: TGTGCCAGCAGTTACGCCAACAGGGGTGGCTACACCTTC. Amino acid sequence: CASSYANRGGYTF.

This clonotype was counted between two and nine times. The chain is built from TRBV20-1 and TRBJ2-7; D gene ambiguous. Trimming removed 0 bases at V and 1 base at J, with 13 bases between. The CDR3 sequence is 15 residues long. The germline V gene has CDR1 DFQATT and CDR2 SNEGSKA (reference sequence). CDR3: CSARDPRTHSYEQYF. The CDR3 DNA reads TGCAGTGCTAGAGACCCCCGGACCCATTCCTACGAGCAGTACTTC.

The CDR3 sequence: CASSQGGQGNIQYF. CDR3 DNA: TGTGCCAGCAGCCAAGGAGGGCAAGGGAACATTCAGTACTTC. The chain couples TRBV3-1 to TRBJ2-4; TRBD2 might be the D (5 bases). The CDR3 consists of 14 residues. V was pared by 1 base and J by 7 bases, with 11 bases between. Germline loops: CDR1 LGHDT, CDR2 YNNKEL (reference sequence).

Details on this clonotype: At one end, the junction sequence differs from germline, possibly due to a read error. The rearrangement uses TRBV4-1 and TRBJ1-1; maybe TRBD1 (5 bases). From germline, CDR1 is MGHRA and CDR2 YSYEKL. The CDR3 is made up of 16 amino acids. CDR3: CASSPVGTRRETEAFF. CDR3 nucleotides: TGCGCCAGCAGCCCCGTGGGGACGAGGAGGGAGACTGAGGCTTTCTTT.

The chain has TRBV4-3 and TRBJ2-7, with D hard to call. Looked up from germline, CDR1 is LGHNA and CDR2 is YSLEER. The CDR3 spans 13 residues. V was clipped by 0 bases and J by 6 bases, with 9 bases between them. The CDR3 spells CASSQDPWFEQYF. In nucleotides, the CDR3 is TGCGCCAGCAGCCAAGACCCCTGGTTCGAGCAGTACTTC.

The rearrangement joins TRBV19 to TRBJ1-5, with TRBD1 identical over 7 bases. Germline V gene lookup returns CDR1 LNHDA and CDR2 SQIVND (reference sequence). The CDR3 length is 14 residues. J lost 7 bases, V lost 6 bases, and 9 bases had no gene match. CDR3 nucleotide sequence: TGTGCCAGTAGGTCGACAGGGTGGGACCAGCCCCAGCATTTT. Translated, it gives CASRSTGWDQPQHF.

The chain links TRBV25-1 to TRBJ2-7; D is unresolved. Trimming shortened V by 4 bases and J by 4 bases, and 14 bases separated the two germline ends. Germline V gene lookup returns CDR1 MGHDK and CDR2 SYGVNS. CDR3 length equals 14 residues. DNA for the CDR3: TGTGCCAGCAGTGGGGCCAGGACCACATACGAGCAGTACTTC. It codes for CASSGARTTYEQYF.

About this clonotype: At one boundary the junction diverges from the germline segment, which might be a read error. The rearrangement uses TRBV29-1 and TRBJ2-6, with D possibly being TRBD1 (5 bases). Germline V gene sequence: CDR1 SQVTM, CDR2 ANQGSEA. This CDR3 contains 15 residues. The CDR3 nucleotides are TGCAGCGTTGAAGTTACAGGCTCTGGGGCCAACATCCTGACTTTC. Translation: CSVEVTGSGANILTF.

V is TRBV20-1 and J is TRBJ1-2; D is undetermined. The CDR3 contains 14 residues. V was trimmed by 6 bases and J by 3 bases, leaving 17 bases between them. Looked up from germline, CDR1 is DFQATT and CDR2 is SNEGSKA (reference sequence). The CDR3 loop reads CSARHPIEYYGYTF. CDR3 DNA sequence: TGCAGTGCCCGTCACCCCATAGAGTACTATGGCTACACCTTC.

Details on this clonotype: A read error may be the cause here, since a much bigger clone is one base away. J is TRBJ2-1 and V is TRBV20-1; D unclear. Trimming stripped 6 bases from V and 2 bases from J, with 11 bases between. This CDR3 is 13 amino acids long. The germline V gene encodes CDR1 DFQATT and CDR2 SNEGSKA (reference sequence). The DNA for the CDR3 is TGCAGTGCGGCGAAGGGCGCCTACAATGAGCAGTTCTTC. The encoded protein is CSAAKGAYNEQFF.

The chain recombines TRBV25-1 with TRBJ2-3; D possibly uses TRBD1 or TRBD2 (5 bases each). Trimming pared 7 bases from V and 0 bases from J, leaving 17 bases between. CDR3 length equals 16 residues. Germline CDR1 is MGHDK and CDR2 is SYGVNS. CDR3 region: CASKEGSLGSTDTQYF. The CDR3, as DNA: TGTGCCAGCAAAGAGGGGTCCCTGGGTAGCACAGATACGCAGTATTTT.